This TCR beta chain is from a study of blood T cell repertoires in COVID-19. For the study at large: The origin of the acute and convalescent COVID-19 samples was the United States, Italy and Spain.

Original processing notes: Reference gene primers were amplified, and this amplification served to estimate nucleated cell counts. Clones were sequenced by immunoSEQ multiplex PCR, and TCRdb holds only the in-frame ones, with some missing. Clone size and V and J calls were adopted from that table, with D and trimming inferred from the DNA. The sample carries some 170,000 clones, roughly 87% recorded once. Germline CDR1 reads SEHNR; CDR2 reads FQNEAQ (reference sequence). CDR3 size: 15 residues. V shed 8 bases and J 4 bases; nucleotides not matched to a gene: 11. A few counts support this clone. This sequence joins TRBV7-9 and TRBJ1-3, with 7 bases fitting TRBD1. Sequenced sample: peripheral blood. This receptor was obtained from a woman in her forties or fifties with acute or convalescent COVID-19. The CDR3 DNA sequence: TGTGCCAGCCGGGACAGCCCCAGCCCGGGAAACACCATATATTTT. This sequence encodes CASRDSPSPGNTIYF.